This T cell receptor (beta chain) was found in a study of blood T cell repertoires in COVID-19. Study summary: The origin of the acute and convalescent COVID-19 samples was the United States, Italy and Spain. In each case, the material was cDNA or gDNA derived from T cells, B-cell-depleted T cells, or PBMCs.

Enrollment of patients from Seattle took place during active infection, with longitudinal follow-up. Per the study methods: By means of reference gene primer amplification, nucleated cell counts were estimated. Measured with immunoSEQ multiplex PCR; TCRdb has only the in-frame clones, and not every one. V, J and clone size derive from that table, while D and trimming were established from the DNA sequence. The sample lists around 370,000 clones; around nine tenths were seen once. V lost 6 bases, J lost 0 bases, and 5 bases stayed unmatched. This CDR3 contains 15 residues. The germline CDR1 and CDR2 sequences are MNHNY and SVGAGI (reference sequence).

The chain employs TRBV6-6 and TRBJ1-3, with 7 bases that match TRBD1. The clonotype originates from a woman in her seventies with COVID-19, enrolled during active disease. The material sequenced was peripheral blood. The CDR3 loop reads CASSLDRSSGNTIYF. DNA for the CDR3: TGTGCCAGCAGCTTGGACAGGAGCTCTGGAAACACCATATATTTT.